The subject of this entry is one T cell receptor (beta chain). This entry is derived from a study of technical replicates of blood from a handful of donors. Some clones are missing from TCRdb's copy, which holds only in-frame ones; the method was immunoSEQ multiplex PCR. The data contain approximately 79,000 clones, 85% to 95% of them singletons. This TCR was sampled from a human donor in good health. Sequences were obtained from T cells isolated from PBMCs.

CDR3 sequence reads: CASSLSKTEGRGDQPQHF. CDR3 nucleotides: TGTGCCAGCAGTTTATCGAAAACGGAAGGCAGGGGGGATCAGCCCCAGCATTTT. V and J are TRBV27 and TRBJ1-5; 7 nucleotides line up with TRBD1. The trim removed 0 bases at V and 5 bases at J, leaving 13 bases unmatched. CDR3 length: 18 residues. CDR1 and CDR2 from the germline V gene are MNHEY and SMNVEV (reference sequence).